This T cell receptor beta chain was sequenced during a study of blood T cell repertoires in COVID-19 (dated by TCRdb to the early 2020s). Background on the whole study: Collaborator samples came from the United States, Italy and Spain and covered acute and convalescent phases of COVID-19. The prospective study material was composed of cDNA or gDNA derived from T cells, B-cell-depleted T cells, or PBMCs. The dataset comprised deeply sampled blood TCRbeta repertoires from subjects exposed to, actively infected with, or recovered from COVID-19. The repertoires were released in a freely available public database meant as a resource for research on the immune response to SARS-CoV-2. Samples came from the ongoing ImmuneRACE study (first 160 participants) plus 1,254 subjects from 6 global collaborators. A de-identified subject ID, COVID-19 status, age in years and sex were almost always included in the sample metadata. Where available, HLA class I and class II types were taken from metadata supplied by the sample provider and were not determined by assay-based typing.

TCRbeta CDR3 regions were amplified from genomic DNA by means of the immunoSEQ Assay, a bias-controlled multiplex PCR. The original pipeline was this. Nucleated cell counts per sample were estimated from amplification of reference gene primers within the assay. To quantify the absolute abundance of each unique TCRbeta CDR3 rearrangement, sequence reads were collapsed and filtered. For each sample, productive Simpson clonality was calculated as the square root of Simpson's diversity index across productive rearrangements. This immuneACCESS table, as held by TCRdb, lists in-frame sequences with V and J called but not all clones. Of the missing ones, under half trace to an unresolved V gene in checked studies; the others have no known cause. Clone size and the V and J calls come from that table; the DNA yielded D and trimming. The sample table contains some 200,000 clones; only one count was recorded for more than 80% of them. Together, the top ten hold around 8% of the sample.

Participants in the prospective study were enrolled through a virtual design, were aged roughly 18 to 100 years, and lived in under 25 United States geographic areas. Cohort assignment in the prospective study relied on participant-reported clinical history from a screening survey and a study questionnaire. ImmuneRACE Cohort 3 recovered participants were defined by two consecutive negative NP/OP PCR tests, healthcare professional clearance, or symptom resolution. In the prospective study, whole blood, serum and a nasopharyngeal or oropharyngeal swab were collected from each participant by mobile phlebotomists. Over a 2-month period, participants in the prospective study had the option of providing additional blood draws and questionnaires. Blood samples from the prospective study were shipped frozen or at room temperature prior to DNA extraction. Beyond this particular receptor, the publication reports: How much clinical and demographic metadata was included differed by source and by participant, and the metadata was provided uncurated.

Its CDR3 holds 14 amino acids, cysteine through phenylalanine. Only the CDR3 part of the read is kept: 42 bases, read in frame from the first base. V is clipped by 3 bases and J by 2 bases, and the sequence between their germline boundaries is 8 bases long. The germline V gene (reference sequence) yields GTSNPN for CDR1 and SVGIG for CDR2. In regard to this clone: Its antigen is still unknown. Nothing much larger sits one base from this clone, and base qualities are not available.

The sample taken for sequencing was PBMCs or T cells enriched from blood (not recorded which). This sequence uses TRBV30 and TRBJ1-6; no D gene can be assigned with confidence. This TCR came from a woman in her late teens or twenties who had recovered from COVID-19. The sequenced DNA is TGTGCCTGGAGAACGGGAACCTATAATTCACCCCTCCACTTT. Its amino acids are CAWRTGTYNSPLHF. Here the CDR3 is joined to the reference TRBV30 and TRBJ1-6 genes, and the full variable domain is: SQTIHQWPATLVQPVGSPLSLECTVEGTSNPNLYWYRQAAGRGLQLLFYSVGIGQISSEVPQNLSASRPQDRQFILSSKKLLLSDSGFYLCAWRTGTYNSPLHFGNGTRLTVT.